Listed here is a single T cell receptor (beta chain). This entry comes from a study of CD8+CD57+ T cells in acquired aplastic anemia. After removal of 1 base from V and 0 bases from J, the junction contained 4 bases not matched to a gene. Germline CDR1 SGHAT, CDR2 FQNNGV. The CDR3 is 16 amino acids. Genomic DNA acted as the template from which TCR beta VDJ combination and CDR3 sequence profiling were carried out. TCRdb reanalysed the reads using MiXCR and keeps one entry per CDR3 protein. The sample yields 150,000 to 200,000 distinct CDR3 sequences, approximately 48% seen once. Patients included in sequencing had previously demonstrated CD8+CD57+ cell expansion by flow cytometry.

This chain links TRBV11-2 with TRBJ2-3; 7 bases align to TRBD2. This receptor was obtained from a human donor with aplastic anemia. Sequencing used sorted CD4+, CD8+, or CD8+CD57+ T cells (not recorded which) from PBMCs. The CDR3 protein is CASSLVTSRSTDTQYF. In DNA form, the CDR3 reads TGTGCCAGCAGCTTAGTGACTAGCAGGAGCACAGATACGCAGTATTTT.